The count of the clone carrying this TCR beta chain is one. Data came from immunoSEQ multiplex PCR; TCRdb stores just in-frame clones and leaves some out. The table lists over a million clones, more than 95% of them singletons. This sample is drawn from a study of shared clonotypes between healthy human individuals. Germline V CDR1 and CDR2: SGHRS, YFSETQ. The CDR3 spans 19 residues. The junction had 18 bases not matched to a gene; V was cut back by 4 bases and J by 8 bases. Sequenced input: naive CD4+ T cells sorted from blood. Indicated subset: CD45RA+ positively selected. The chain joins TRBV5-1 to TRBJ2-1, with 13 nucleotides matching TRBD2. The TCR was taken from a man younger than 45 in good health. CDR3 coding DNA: TGCGCCAGCAGCCAAGTATTACTAGCGGGAGGGCCCAGGTTGCATGAGCAGTTCTTC. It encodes CASSQVLLAGGPRLHEQFF.